Detailed here is one T cell receptor (beta chain). Assay: immunoSEQ multiplex PCR; the TCRdb copy retains only in-frame clones and omits some. This table has about 100,000 clones, 88% appearing once. These data come from a study of identifying expanded T cells in peripheral blood. The receptor comes from a person between 18 and 75 years old in good health. Specimen: blood.

CDR3 sequence reads: CASSPHLRTSGRAVGINEQFF. The CDR3 DNA sequence: TGTGCCAGCAGCCCCCACCTCCGGACTAGCGGGAGGGCCGTAGGTATCAATGAGCAGTTCTTC. The chain joins TRBV7-7 to TRBJ2-1; the match to TRBD2 covers 15 bases. Germline assignment: CDR1 SSHAT and CDR2 FNYEAQ (reference sequence). With V trimmed by 5 bases and J by 6 bases, 20 bases remained unmatched. CDR3 length equals 21 residues.